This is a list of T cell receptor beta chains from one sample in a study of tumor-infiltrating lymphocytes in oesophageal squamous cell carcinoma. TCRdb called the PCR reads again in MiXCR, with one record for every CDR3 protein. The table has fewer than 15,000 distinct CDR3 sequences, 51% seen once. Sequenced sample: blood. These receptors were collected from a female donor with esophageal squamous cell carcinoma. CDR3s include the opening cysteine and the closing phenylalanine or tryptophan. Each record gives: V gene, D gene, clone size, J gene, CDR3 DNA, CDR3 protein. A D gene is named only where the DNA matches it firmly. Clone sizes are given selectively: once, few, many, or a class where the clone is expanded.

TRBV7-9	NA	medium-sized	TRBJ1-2	TGTGCCAGCAGCTTAGGCGCCTGGGCAGACTATGGCTACACCTTC	CASSLGAWADYGYTF
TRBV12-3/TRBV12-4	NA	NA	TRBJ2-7	TGTGCCAGCAGTTTCCTAGTGGTGCGGAACGAGCAGTACTTC	CASSFLVVRNEQYF
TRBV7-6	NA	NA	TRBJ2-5	TGTGCCTGTGGGCTCCAAGAGACCCAGTACTTC	CACGLQETQYF
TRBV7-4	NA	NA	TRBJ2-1	TGTGCCAGCAGCTTAGGCGGGACTTACAATGAGCAGTTCTTC	CASSLGGTYNEQFF
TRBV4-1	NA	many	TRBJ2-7	TGCGCCAGCAGCCAGTACACCCCAGGGACCTACGAGCAGTACTTC	CASSQYTPGTYEQYF
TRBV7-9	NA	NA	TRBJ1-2	TGTGCCAGCAGCTTAGGCGCAACCTCTAACTATGGCTACACCTTC	CASSLGATSNYGYTF
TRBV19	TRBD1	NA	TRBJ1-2	TGTGCCAGTAGCCAGGGGGATCTCTATGGCTACACCTTC	CASSQGDLYGYTF
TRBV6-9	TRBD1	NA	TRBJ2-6	TGTGCCAGCAGTTACGGGACAGGGGCTTCTGGGGCCAACGTCCTGACTTTC	CASSYGTGASGANVLTF
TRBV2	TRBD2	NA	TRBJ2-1	TGTGCCAGCAGTGAGAGGCGGGAGGCTTACAATGAGCAGTTCTTC	CASSERREAYNEQFF
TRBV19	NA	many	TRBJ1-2	TGTGCCAGTAGAATCCGGGACGCCCTCTATGGCTACACCTTC	CASRIRDALYGYTF
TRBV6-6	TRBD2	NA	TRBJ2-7	TGTGCCAGCAGTTCCTTAGCCCGCCGGACTAGCGGGAGGAACAGCGGCTACGAGCAGTACTTC	CASSSLARRTSGRNSGYEQYF
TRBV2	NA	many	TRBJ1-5	TGTGCCAGCAGCACCGGGAGGCTGGGTCAGCCCCAGCATTTT	CASSTGRLGQPQHF
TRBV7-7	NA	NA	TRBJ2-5	TGTGCTAGCAGCCCAGGGGGGACGGGGGGGCGAGAGACCCAGTACTTC	CASSPGGTGGRETQYF
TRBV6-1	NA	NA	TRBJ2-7	TGTGCCAGCAGTGAAAATTGGTCGGGCTCCTACGAGCAGTACTTC	CASSENWSGSYEQYF
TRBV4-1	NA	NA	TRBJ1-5	TGCGCCAGCAGCCAAGAAGGGGGATCTTGGAATCAGCCCCAGCATTTT	CASSQEGGSWNQPQHF
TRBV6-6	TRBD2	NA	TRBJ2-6	TGTGCCAGCAGTTACTCGGGGCTAGCGGGAGATTTCGAGCAGTACTTT	CASSYSGLAGDFEQYF
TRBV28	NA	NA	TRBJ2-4	TGTGCCAGCAGTCCACACCGACAGGGAGGTTACTTC	CASSPHRQGGYF
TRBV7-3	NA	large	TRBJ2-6	TGTGCCAGCAGCTTGGTTCCTTACTCTGGGGCCAACGTCCTGACTTTC	CASSLVPYSGANVLTF
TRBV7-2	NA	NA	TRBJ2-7	TGTGCCAGCAGCCTCGACAACCTTCAGGGGACACAGTACTTC	CASSLDNLQGTQYF
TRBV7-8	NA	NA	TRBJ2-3	TGTGCCAGCAGCTTAGCTGGAAACGGAGGAAATACGCAGTATTTT	CASSLAGNGGNTQYF
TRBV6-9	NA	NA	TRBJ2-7	TGTGCCAGCAGCTCACTTTCCGGGACGCACTACGAGCAGTACTTC	CASSSLSGTHYEQYF
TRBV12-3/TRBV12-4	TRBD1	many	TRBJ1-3	TGTGCCAGCAGCCGCGGACAGGCTGGAAACACCATATATTTT	CASSRGQAGNTIYF
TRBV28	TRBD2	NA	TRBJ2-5	TGTGCCAGCAGCTGGACTAGCGGGAGGGCGAGTGAGACCCAGTACTTC	CASSWTSGRASETQYF
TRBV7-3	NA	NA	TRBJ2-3	TGTGCCAGCAGCTCCTTCCAGGGCGATACGCAGTATTTT	CASSSFQGDTQYF
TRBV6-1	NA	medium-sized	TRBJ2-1	TGTGCCAGCACCCCCGGGCAGGGGTCCTACAATGAGCAGTTCTTC	CASTPGQGSYNEQFF
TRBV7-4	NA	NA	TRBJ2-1	TGTGCCAGCCTTTGGCTAGCCGGCAATGAGCAGTTCTTC	CASLWLAGNEQFF
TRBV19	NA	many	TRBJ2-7	TGTGCCAGTAGTTTCGGTTACGAGCAGTACTTC	CASSFGYEQYF
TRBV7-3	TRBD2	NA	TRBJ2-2	TGTGCCAGCAGCTCTACTAGCGGGAGCACCGGGGAGCTGTTTTTT	CASSSTSGSTGELFF
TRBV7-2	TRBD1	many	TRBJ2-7	TGTGCCAGCAGCACGGACAGGCAATCCTACGAGCAGTACTTC	CASSTDRQSYEQYF
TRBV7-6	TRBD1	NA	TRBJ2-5	TGTGCTAGCAGCCGACAGGGGTGGGAGACCCAGTACTTC	CASSRQGWETQYF
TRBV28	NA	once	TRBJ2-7	TGTGCCAGCAGGACGGACTACAAGTACAATGAGCAGTACTTC	CASRTDYKYNEQYF
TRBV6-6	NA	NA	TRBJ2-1	TGTGCCAGCAGTTACTCCTTCGCCCCAGGGGGGAATGAGCAGTTCTTC	CASSYSFAPGGNEQFF
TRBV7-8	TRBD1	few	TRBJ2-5	TGTGCCAGCAGCCCGGACAGGGGGGAAGAGACCCAGTACTTC	CASSPDRGEETQYF
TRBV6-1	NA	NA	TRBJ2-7	TGTGCCAGCAGACAAGCCCACGAGCAGTACTTC	CASRQAHEQYF
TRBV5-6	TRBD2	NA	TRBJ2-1	TGTGCCAGCAGCTTGGCGGGCCCTAGCGGGAGTCTCTACAATGAGCAGTTCTTC	CASSLAGPSGSLYNEQFF
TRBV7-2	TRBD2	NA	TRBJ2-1	TGTGCCAGCAGCTTATGGCCTAGCGGCTACAATGAGCAGTTCTTC	CASSLWPSGYNEQFF
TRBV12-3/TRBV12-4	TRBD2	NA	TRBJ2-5	TGTGCCAGCAGTCTCCGGACTAGGTCCAAAGAGACCCAGTACTTC	CASSLRTRSKETQYF